The present T cell receptor beta chain was sequenced within a study of blood T cell repertoires in COVID-19. Across the whole study: The study drew acute and convalescent COVID-19 samples from the United States, Italy and Spain. Sources were T cells, B-cell-depleted T cells, or PBMCs; the material itself was cDNA or gDNA.

This CDR3 comprises 16 residues. J lost 1 base, V lost 5 bases, and 6 bases had no gene match. CDR1 SGHVS and CDR2 FQNEAQ come from the germline V gene. Per the study methods: From reference gene primer amplification, estimates of nucleated cell counts were derived. The repertoire was sequenced with immunoSEQ multiplex PCR; TCRdb's copy has only in-frame clones and lacks some. V, J and clone size derive from that table, while D and trimming were established from the DNA sequence. The sample has approximately 45,000 clones; around 87% are singletons. This clonotype originated in a human donor in a cohort sampled during active COVID-19. Sequencing was done on a sample of peripheral blood. The V gene is TRBV7-8, the J gene TRBJ2-1; TRBD2 agrees at 9 bases. In nucleotides, the CDR3 is TGTGCCAGCAGCAGTATAGCGGGAGTATCCTACAATGAGCAGTTCTTC. Its protein product is CASSSIAGVSYNEQFF.